A single sample is the source of the 19 T cell receptor beta chains below, sequenced in a study of radiotherapy plus CTLA-4 blockade in lung cancer. Measured with immunoSEQ multiplex PCR; TCRdb has only the in-frame clones, and not every one. The sample records about 80,000 clones, around 87% being singletons. This material consisted of peripheral blood, taken from a patient treated with radiotherapy plus ipilimumab. Receptor source: a human donor with non-small cell lung cancer who had a partial response to radiotherapy plus ipilimumab.

This clone was counted between two and nine times. The V gene is TRBV19, the J gene TRBJ2-7; 9 nucleotides match TRBD1. V gave up 4 bases and J gave up 2 bases; unmatched junction bases: 3. The germline V gene encodes CDR1 LNHDA and CDR2 SQIVND (reference sequence). This CDR3 has 14 amino acids. The CDR3 loop is CASSTGTGPYEQYF. The DNA for the CDR3 is TGTGCCAGTAGTACCGGGACAGGGCCCTACGAGCAGTACTTC.

This clone was seen just once. The V call is TRBV5-6, the J call TRBJ1-1; no clear D. Germline CDR1 SGHDT, CDR2 YYEEEE. Trimming shortened V by 0 bases and J by 7 bases, and 10 bases separated the two germline ends. CDR3 length equals 13 residues. CDR3 loop: CASSLGSNGEAFF. CDR3 bases: TGTGCCAGCAGCTTGGGGAGTAATGGTGAAGCTTTCTTT.

This clone has only a few counts. The gene calls are TRBV15 and TRBJ1-4; TRBD1 aligns across 10 bases. There are 17 residues in the CDR3. Germline CDR1 and CDR2: LNHNV and YYDKDF (reference sequence). Unmatched junction bases numbered 5, after V lost 0 bases and J lost 4 bases. CDR3 DNA sequence: TGTGCCACCAGCAGAGACCGGACAGGGGGAGGTAATGAAAAACTGTTTTTT. Amino acids: CATSRDRTGGGNEKLFF.

The chain employs TRBV10-1 and TRBJ2-7; D not resolved. Germline V CDR1 and CDR2: WNHNN, SYGVQD (reference sequence). V lost 6 bases and J 5 bases, leaving 14 bases between the germline ends. The CDR3 length is 13 residues. CDR3 nucleotides: TGCGCCAGCAGAGGAGCATGGCTCGACGAGCAGTACTTC. Its protein product is CASRGAWLDEQYF.

This clone occurred a few times. The chain links TRBV14 to TRBJ1-1, with D unclear. The germline V gene has CDR1 SGHDN and CDR2 FVKESK. Trimming cost V 5 bases and J 4 bases, with 14 bases left between them. This CDR3 spans 14 amino acids. The CDR3 coding sequence is TGTGCCAGCAGCTCCCACGGCGGGTCCACTGAAGCTTTCTTT. Translation gives CASSSHGGSTEAFF.

The V gene is TRBV27, the J gene TRBJ1-1; D is ambiguous. V lost 3 bases, J lost 1 base, and 15 bases lay in between. Germline CDR1 MNHEY, CDR2 SMNVEV (reference sequence). CDR3 length equals 16 residues. The DNA for the CDR3 is TGTGCCAGCAGTTTTCGCAGGCAAAATAGGAACACTGAAGCTTTCTTT. As protein: CASSFRRQNRNTEAFF.

The chain recombines TRBV29-1 with TRBJ2-1, with 7 bases that match TRBD1. Per germline, CDR1 SQVTM and CDR2 ANQGSEA. There are 14 residues in the CDR3. The J segment lost 1 base and the V segment lost 3 bases, leaving 3 bases of the junction unmatched. CDR3 DNA sequence: TGCAGCGTTGAGGGGGACAGATCCTACAATGAGCAGTTCTTC. Its protein is CSVEGDRSYNEQFF.

V usage is TRBV7-3 and J usage is TRBJ2-3; possible D gene TRBD1, 5 bases. Germline loops: CDR1 SGHTA, CDR2 FQGTGA. The CDR3 extends over 15 amino acids. Trimming took 0 bases from V and 4 from J, leaving 11 bases between them. The CDR3 is CASSLTRDASDTQYF. As DNA, the CDR3 is TGTGCCAGCAGCTTAACCAGGGATGCGTCAGATACGCAGTATTTT.

This chain links TRBV2 with TRBJ1-1; no clear D. The CDR3 totals 13 residues. V dropped 3 bases and J dropped 5 bases, with 10 bases sitting between them. The germline gives CDR1 SNHLY, CDR2 FYNNEI. The CDR3 sequence: CASSEARRTEAFF. CDR3 sequence (DNA): TGTGCCAGCAGTGAGGCTCGGAGGACTGAAGCTTTCTTT.

The chain employs TRBV2 and TRBJ2-2, with D unresolved. Germline V CDR1 and CDR2: SNHLY, FYNNEI. V was cut by 6 bases and J by 1 base, with 9 bases left in between. The CDR3 is made up of 14 amino acids. This CDR3 reads CASSLLLNTGELFF. In DNA, the CDR3 is TGTGCCAGCAGCCTCTTACTGAACACCGGGGAGCTGTTTTTT. Filled out from reference TRBV2 and TRBJ2-2, the complete variable domain reads EPEVTQTPSHQVTQMGQEVILRCVPISNHLYFYWYRQILGQKVEFLVSFYNNEISEKSEIFDDQFSVERPDGSNFTLKIRSTKLEDSAMYFCASSLLLNTGELFFGEGSRLTVL.

A few counts support this clone. The rearrangement links TRBV7-2 to TRBJ1-5; D not certain. This CDR3 contains 14 residues. In germline, CDR1 is SGHTA, CDR2 FQGNSA. The ends were cut back, 1 base at V and 6 bases at J, with 10 bases in the middle. The CDR3 loop reads CASSLGGGSQPQHF. The CDR3 coding sequence is TGTGCCAGCAGCTTAGGGGGAGGGAGTCAGCCCCAGCATTTT.

This clone was counted a few times. Written as DNA, the CDR3 is TGCGCCAGCAGCTTGGACAGAGGAAACACCATATATTTT. Amino acid sequence: CASSLDRGNTIYF. The gene calls are TRBV5-1 and TRBJ1-3; no definite D call. The CDR3 extends over 13 amino acids. Germline V gene sequence: CDR1 SGHRS, CDR2 YFSETQ. The V and J ends lost 0 bases and 4 bases respectively, with 5 bases between them.

The chain links TRBV28 to TRBJ1-1, with D unclear. CDR3 length: 15 amino acids. Trimming removed 5 bases from V and 0 bases from J, with 13 bases in between. Germline CDR1 is MDHEN and CDR2 is SYDVKM. The CDR3 region is CASSPPQSMNTEAFF. DNA of the CDR3: TGTGCCAGCAGTCCGCCTCAGTCGATGAACACTGAAGCTTTCTTT.

This chain connects TRBV5-1 to TRBJ2-1; TRBD2 matches 13 bases. V shed 4 bases, J shed 4 bases, and the junction held 5 bases outside the gene matches. This CDR3 is built from 16 residues. CDR1 is SGHRS and CDR2 is YFSETQ in the germline V gene. Written as DNA, the CDR3 is TGCGCCAGCAGCCCCGGACTAGCGGGAGCTTACAATGAGCAGTTCTTC. This sequence encodes CASSPGLAGAYNEQFF.

The chain has TRBV6-5 and TRBJ1-3, with a possible D match to TRBD1 (6 bases). There are 14 residues in the CDR3. The germline V and J ends were trimmed by 6 bases and 1 base, with 10 bases remaining between them. Per germline, CDR1 MNHEY and CDR2 SVGAGI. The CDR3 spells CASSTTGSGNTIYF. CDR3 nucleotide sequence: TGTGCCAGCAGCACCACAGGGTCTGGAAACACCATATATTTT.

J is TRBJ2-7 and V is TRBV5-4; 8 positions match TRBD1. Germline V CDR1 and CDR2: SGHNT, YYREEE (reference sequence). CDR3 length equals 13 residues. J lost 7 bases, V lost 2 bases, and 5 bases had no gene match. The DNA for the CDR3 is TGTGCCAGCAGCTTCCAGGGGGCACAGGAGCAGTACGTC. Protein sequence: CASSFQGAQEQYV.

The rearrangement uses TRBV25-1 and TRBJ1-1; D might be TRBD1 (5 bases). V dropped 4 bases and J dropped 2 bases, with 8 bases sitting between them. This CDR3 has 13 amino acids. Germline CDR1 MGHDK, CDR2 SYGVNS. The CDR3 bases are TGTGCCAGCAGTGGGGGGGTAAACACTGAAGCTTTCTTT. Its translation is CASSGGVNTEAFF.

This clone is a singleton in its sample. The genes are TRBV4-1 and TRBJ1-6; perhaps TRBD1 as D (5 bases). The CDR3 is made up of 15 amino acids. Trimming pared 3 bases from V and 8 bases from J, leaving 14 bases between. Germline CDR1 MGHRA, CDR2 YSYEKL. CDR3 sequence: CASSQDITGHSPLHF. In DNA, the CDR3 is TGCGCCAGCAGCCAGGATATAACAGGACATTCACCCCTCCACTTT.

The rearrangement joins TRBV19 to TRBJ1-3; D uncertain. V lost 7 bases and J lost 0, with 13 bases in between. Per the germline V gene, CDR1 is LNHDA and CDR2 is SQIVND (reference sequence). The CDR3 totals 15 residues. The CDR3 sequence is CASTLGATSGNTIYF. The CDR3 DNA reads as TGTGCCAGTACCCTGGGAGCTACCTCTGGAAACACCATATATTTT.